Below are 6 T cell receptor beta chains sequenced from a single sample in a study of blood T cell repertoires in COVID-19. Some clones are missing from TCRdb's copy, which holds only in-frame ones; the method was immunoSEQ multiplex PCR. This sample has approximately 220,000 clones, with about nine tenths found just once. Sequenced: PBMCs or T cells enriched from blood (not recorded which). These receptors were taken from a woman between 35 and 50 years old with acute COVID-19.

In nucleotides, the CDR3 is TGTGCCAGCAGCCCGTTCGGACAGGGTATGGGTGGCTACACCTTC. Its translation is CASSPFGQGMGGYTF. The chain couples TRBV11-2 to TRBJ1-2; 8 bases are a match to TRBD1. Germline V gene sequence: CDR1 SGHAT, CDR2 FQNNGV. Trimming cost V 5 bases and J 7 bases; bases outside gene matches: 12. This CDR3 region has 15 residues.

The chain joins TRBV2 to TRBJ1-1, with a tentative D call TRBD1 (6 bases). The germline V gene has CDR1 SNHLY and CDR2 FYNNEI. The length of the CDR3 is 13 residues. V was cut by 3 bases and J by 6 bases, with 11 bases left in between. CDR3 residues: CASSEWQGSEAFF. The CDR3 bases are TGTGCCAGCAGTGAGTGGCAGGGGTCTGAAGCTTTCTTT.

CDR3 in amino acids: CASSYPRGGGWGYTF. The DNA for the CDR3 is TGTGCCAGCAGTTACCCTAGGGGGGGCGGTTGGGGCTACACCTTC. The rearrangement uses TRBV6-5 and TRBJ1-2, with D maybe TRBD1 (6 bases). V dropped 2 bases and J dropped 8 bases, with 18 bases sitting between them. The CDR3 loop spans 15 amino acids. CDR1 is MNHEY, CDR2 SVGAGI, per germline.

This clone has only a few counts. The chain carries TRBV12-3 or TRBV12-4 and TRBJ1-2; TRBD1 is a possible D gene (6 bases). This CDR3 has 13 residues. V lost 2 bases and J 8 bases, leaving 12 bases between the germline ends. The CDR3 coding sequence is TGTGCCAGCAGTTTAAGGTCAGGGGACGGCTACACCTTC. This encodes CASSLRSGDGYTF.

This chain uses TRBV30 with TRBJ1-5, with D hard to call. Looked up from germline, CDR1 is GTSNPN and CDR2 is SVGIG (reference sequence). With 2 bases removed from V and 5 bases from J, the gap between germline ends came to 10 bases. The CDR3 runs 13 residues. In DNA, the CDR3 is TGTGCCTGGAGTCCGGGGATATATCAGCCCCAGCATTTT. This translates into CAWSPGIYQPQHF.

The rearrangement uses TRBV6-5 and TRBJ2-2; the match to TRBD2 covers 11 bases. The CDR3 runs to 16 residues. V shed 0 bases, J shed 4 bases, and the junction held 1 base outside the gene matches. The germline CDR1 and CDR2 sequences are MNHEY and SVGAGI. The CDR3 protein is CASSYSLAGGTGELFF. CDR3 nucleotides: TGTGCCAGCAGTTACTCGCTAGCGGGGGGCACCGGGGAGCTGTTTTTT.